This is a list of T cell receptor beta chains from one sample in a study of CD8+ T cells in alopecia areata. Clones were read by immunoSEQ multiplex PCR, and TCRdb kept only the in-frame ones, dropping some. The sample has roughly 100,000 clones, 70% to 90% seen once. The sequencing used CD8+ T cells sorted from blood, collected at approximately week 30, from a patient treated with tofacitinib. The receptors derive from a human donor with alopecia areata. CDR3s include the opening cysteine and the closing phenylalanine or tryptophan. D genes are given only for firm matches. The listing skips clone size in some rows; elsewhere it reads once, few, many or a size class.

d_call,j_call,v_call,clone_size,cdr3_nt,cdr3_aa
TRBD2,TRBJ2-7,TRBV9,-,TGTGCCAGCAGCCCAGCGGGGGCTAGCTCCTACGAGCAGTACTTC,CASSPAGASSYEQYF
TRBD1,TRBJ2-2,TRBV7-9,-,TGTGCCAGCAGCTGGACAGGGACCGGGGAGCTGTTTTTT,CASSWTGTGELFF
-,TRBJ2-2,TRBV4-1,-,TGCGCCAGCAGCCCCAGGGGGGGCGGGGAGCTGTTTTTT,CASSPRGGGELFF
TRBD1,TRBJ2-2,TRBV29-1,few,TGCAGCGGCGGCCCAGGGGGCAAGGACACCGGGGAGCTGTTTTTT,CSGGPGGKDTGELFF
-,TRBJ2-2,TRBV19,-,TGTGCCAGTAGTGTCACCGGGGAGCTGTTTTTT,CASSVTGELFF
-,TRBJ2-7,TRBV13,-,TGTGCCAGCAGCGTAAGGGCCAGCTCCTACGAGCAGTACTTC,CASSVRASSYEQYF
-,TRBJ1-5,TRBV6-5,few,TGTGCCAGCGGGAGGGGGAGTAACAATCAGCCCCAGCATTTT,CASGRGSNNQPQHF
TRBD1,TRBJ2-7,TRBV29-1,-,TGCAGCGTTGAAAAAGGGAGGACAGGGGACTACGAGCAGTACTTC,CSVEKGRTGDYEQYF
TRBD2,TRBJ2-1,TRBV5-1,-,TGCGCCAGCAGCTTGGCGCTAGCGGGTGTCTACAATGAGCAGTTCTTC,CASSLALAGVYNEQFF
TRBD2,TRBJ2-1,TRBV7-9,few,TGTGCCAGCAGCTCCCCGGGACTAGCGGGAGACAATGAGCAGTTCTTC,CASSSPGLAGDNEQFF
TRBD2,TRBJ2-1,TRBV15,-,TGTGCCACCAGCAGAGACGAAGCGGGAGGAGCCTACAATGAGCAGTTCTTC,CATSRDEAGGAYNEQFF
TRBD1,TRBJ2-3,TRBV7-9,-,TGTGCCAGCAGCTTTTCCGGGACAGGGGGCTTTTTGGAGCAGTATTTT,CASSFSGTGGFLEQYF
-,TRBJ1-1,TRBV7-8,-,TGTGCCAGCAGCTTAGCAGGGACCTTGAACACTGAAGCTTTCTTT,CASSLAGTLNTEAFF
-,TRBJ2-3,TRBV7-9,-,TGTGCCAGCAGCTTACCCTTCGGGAGCCGGGGGAGCACAGATACGCAGTATTTT,CASSLPFGSRGSTDTQYF
-,TRBJ2-7,TRBV7-9,few,TGTGCCGCCGGGCCCCAGGGCTACGAGCAGTACTTC,CAAGPQGYEQYF
-,TRBJ1-1,TRBV7-6,-,TGTGCCAGCAGCTTAGAGGTAAGAAGCACTGAAGCTTTCTTT,CASSLEVRSTEAFF
TRBD2,TRBJ2-1,TRBV7-6,-,TGTGCCAGCAGCTTAAGTCAGAGACTAGCGGGAACCGACAATGAGCAGTTCTTC,CASSLSQRLAGTDNEQFF
-,TRBJ2-1,TRBV6-5,-,TGTGCCAGCAGTTACCAGGCAGGCGGCCACAATGAGCAGTTCTTC,CASSYQAGGHNEQFF
-,TRBJ2-5,TRBV27,once,TGTGCCAGCGGCGATCAACGGGTCCTGGGAGAGACCCAGTACTTC,CASGDQRVLGETQYF
TRBD1,TRBJ2-7,TRBV11-2,few,TGTGCCAGCAGCTACGGGACAGGGTACGAGCAGTACTTC,CASSYGTGYEQYF
-,TRBJ2-1,TRBV5-1,-,TGCGCCAGCAGCTCCGGACTGGCCTACAATGAGCAGTTCTTC,CASSSGLAYNEQFF
TRBD1,TRBJ1-1,TRBV7-9,-,TGTGCCAGCAGCTCACTTAGACAGGGGCGCACTGAAGCTTTCTTT,CASSSLRQGRTEAFF
-,TRBJ2-1,TRBV4-1,-,TGCGCCAGCAGCCAAGGATTTACCTACAATGAGCAGTTCTTC,CASSQGFTYNEQFF
TRBD2,TRBJ2-1,TRBV7-2,-,TGTGCCAGCAGCACTCTAGCGGGAGGGGACTACAATGAGCAGTTCTTC,CASSTLAGGDYNEQFF
-,TRBJ2-7,TRBV6-5,-,TGTGCCAGCAGTTCGATGGGACTTTTTGAGGACGAGCAGTACTTC,CASSSMGLFEDEQYF
TRBD1,TRBJ2-1,TRBV29-1,once,TGCAGCGTTAATTCGGGACAGGGGAGTGAGCAGTTCTTC,CSVNSGQGSEQFF
-,TRBJ2-5,TRBV6-6,-,TGTGCCAGCAGTTACGCCGGACAGAGCCCTCAAGAGACCCAGTACTTC,CASSYAGQSPQETQYF
-,TRBJ1-6,TRBV28,-,TGTGCCAGCAGTCCGAGGAAGGGGGTTTCCTATAATTCACCCCTCCACTTT,CASSPRKGVSYNSPLHF
-,TRBJ2-3,TRBV7-2,-,TGTGCCAGCAGCTTAGGCGGGTCGGTCACAGATACGCAGTATTTT,CASSLGGSVTDTQYF
TRBD2,TRBJ2-7,TRBV7-9,-,TGTGCCAGCAGCTTAGCTCTAGCGGGAGGCCCGACCTACGAGCAGTACTTC,CASSLALAGGPTYEQYF
TRBD1,TRBJ1-1,TRBV29-1,-,TGCAGCGTAAGGACAGGGGGCCTCGTTGGTCCGAACACTGAAGCTTTCTTT,CSVRTGGLVGPNTEAFF
-,TRBJ2-3,TRBV6-5,-,TGTGCCAGCAGCTGGGGCGGGGGCACAGATACGCAGTATTTT,CASSWGGGTDTQYF